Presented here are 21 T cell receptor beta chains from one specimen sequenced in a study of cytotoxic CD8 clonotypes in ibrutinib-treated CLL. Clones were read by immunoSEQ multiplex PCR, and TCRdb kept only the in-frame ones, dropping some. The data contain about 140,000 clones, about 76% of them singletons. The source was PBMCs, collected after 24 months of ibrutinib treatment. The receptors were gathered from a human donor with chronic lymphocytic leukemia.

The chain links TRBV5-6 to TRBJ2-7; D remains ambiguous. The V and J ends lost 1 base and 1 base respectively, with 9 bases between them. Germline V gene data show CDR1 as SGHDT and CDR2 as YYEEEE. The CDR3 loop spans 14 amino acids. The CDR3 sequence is CASSLLSTSYEQYF. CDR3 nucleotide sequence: TGTGCCAGCAGCTTGCTGTCGACTTCCTACGAGCAGTACTTC.

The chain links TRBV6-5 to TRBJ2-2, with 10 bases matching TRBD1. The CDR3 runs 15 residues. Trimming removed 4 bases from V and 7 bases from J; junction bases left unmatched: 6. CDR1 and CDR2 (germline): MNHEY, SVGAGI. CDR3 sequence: CASSLGTGVVGELFF. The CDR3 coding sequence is TGTGCCAGCAGTTTGGGGACAGGGGTGGTCGGGGAGCTGTTTTTT.

CDR3 in amino acids: CASSLPDRETNTEAFF. The DNA of the CDR3 is TGTGCCAGCAGCCTGCCTGACAGGGAAACTAACACTGAAGCTTTCTTT. The V and J genes are TRBV7-9 and TRBJ1-1; 7 bases match TRBD1. The CDR3 has 16 residues. In germline, CDR1 is SEHNR, CDR2 FQNEAQ (reference sequence). V lost 5 bases to trimming and J lost 2 bases; unmatched junction nucleotides: 11.

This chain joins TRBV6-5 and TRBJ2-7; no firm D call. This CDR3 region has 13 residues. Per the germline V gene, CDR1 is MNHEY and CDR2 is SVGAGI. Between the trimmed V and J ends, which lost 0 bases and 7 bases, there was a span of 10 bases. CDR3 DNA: TGTGCCAGCAGTTACTCCGCCTACCCTGAGCAGTACTTC. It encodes CASSYSAYPEQYF.

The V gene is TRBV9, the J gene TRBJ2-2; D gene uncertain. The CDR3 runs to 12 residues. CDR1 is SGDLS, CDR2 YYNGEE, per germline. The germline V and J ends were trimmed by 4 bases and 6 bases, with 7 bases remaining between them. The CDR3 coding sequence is TGTGCCAGCAGCAGTCTGGCCGGGGAGCTGTTTTTT. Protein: CASSSLAGELFF.

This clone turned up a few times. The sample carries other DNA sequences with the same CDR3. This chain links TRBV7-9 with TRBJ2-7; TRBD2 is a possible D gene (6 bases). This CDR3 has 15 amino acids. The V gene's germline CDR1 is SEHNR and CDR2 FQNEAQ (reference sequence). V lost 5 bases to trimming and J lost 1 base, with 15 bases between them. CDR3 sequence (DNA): TGTGCCAGCAGCCCCAGACTAGAAGGGTCCTACGAGCAGTACTTC. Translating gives CASSPRLEGSYEQYF.

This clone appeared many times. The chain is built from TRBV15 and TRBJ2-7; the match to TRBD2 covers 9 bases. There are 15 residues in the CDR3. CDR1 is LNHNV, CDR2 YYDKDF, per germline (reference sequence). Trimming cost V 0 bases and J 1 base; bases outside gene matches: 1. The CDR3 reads CATSRDLAGSYEQYF. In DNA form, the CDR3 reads TGTGCCACCAGCAGAGATCTAGCGGGGTCCTACGAGCAGTACTTC.

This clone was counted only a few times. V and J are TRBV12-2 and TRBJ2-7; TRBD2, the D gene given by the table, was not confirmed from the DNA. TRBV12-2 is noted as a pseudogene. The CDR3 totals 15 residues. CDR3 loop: CASRLLRLAGEEQYF. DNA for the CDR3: TGTGCAAGTCGCTTACTCCGGCTAGCGGGAGAGGAGCAGTACTTC.

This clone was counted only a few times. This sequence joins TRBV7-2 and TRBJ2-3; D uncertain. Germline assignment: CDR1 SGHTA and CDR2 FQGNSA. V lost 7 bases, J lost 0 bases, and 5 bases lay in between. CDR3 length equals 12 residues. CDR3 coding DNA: TGTGCCAGCACGGCTAGCACAGATACGCAGTATTTT. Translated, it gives CASTASTDTQYF.

CDR3 nucleotides: TGTGCCAGCAAGAGGACAGGGCCCTCCTACGAGCAGTACTTC. This translates into CASKRTGPSYEQYF. The chain couples TRBV2 to TRBJ2-7; the match to TRBD1 covers 8 bases. V shed 7 bases, J shed 0 bases, and the junction held 5 bases outside the gene matches. The germline V gene has CDR1 SNHLY and CDR2 FYNNEI. CDR3 size: 14 residues.

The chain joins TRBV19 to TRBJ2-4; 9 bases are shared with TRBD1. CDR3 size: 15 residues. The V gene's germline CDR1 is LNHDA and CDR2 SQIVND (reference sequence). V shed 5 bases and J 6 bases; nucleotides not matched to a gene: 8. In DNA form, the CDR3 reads TGTGCCAGTAGTCGGGACAGGGCCGGCATAAACATTCAGTACTTC. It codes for CASSRDRAGINIQYF.

CDR3 protein: CASKVGPAGNQPQHF. The CDR3 nucleotides are TGTGCCAGCAAGGTGGGACCCGCGGGCAATCAGCCCCAGCATTTT. This chain connects TRBV2 to TRBJ1-5, with D possibly being TRBD1 (5 bases). Germline CDR1 and CDR2: SNHLY and FYNNEI. This CDR3 comprises 15 residues. V dropped 7 bases and J dropped 2 bases, with 15 bases sitting between them.

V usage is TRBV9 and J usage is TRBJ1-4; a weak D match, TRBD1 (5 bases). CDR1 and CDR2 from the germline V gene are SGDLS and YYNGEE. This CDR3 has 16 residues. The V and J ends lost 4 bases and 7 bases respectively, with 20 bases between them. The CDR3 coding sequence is TGTGCCAGCAGCCCCCGAGGTGGTGGGGGTTTTGAAAAACTGTTTTTT. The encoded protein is CASSPRGGGGFEKLFF.

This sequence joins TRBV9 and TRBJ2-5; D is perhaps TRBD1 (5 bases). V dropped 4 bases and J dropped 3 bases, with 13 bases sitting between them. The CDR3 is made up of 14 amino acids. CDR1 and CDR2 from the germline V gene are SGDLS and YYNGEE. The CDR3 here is CASSRWGGEETQYF. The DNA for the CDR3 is TGTGCCAGCAGCAGATGGGGCGGAGAAGAGACCCAGTACTTC.

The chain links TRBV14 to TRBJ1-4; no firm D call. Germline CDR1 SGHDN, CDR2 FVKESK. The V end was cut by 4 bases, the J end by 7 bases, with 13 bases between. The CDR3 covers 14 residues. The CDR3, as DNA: TGTGCCAGCAGCCTTGTGGGCTTGGGTGAAAAACTGTTTTTT. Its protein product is CASSLVGLGEKLFF.

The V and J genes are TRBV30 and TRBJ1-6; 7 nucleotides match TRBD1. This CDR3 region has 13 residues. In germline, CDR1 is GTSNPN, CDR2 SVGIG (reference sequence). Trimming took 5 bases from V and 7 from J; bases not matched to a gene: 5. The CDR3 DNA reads TGTGCCTGGGACCACAGGGGCAATTCACCCCTCCACTTT. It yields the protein CAWDHRGNSPLHF.

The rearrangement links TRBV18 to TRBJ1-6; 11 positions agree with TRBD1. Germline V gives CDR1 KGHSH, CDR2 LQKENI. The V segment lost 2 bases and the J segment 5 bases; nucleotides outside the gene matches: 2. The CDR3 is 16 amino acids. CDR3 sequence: CASSPWDRGNNSPLHF. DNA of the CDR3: TGTGCCAGCTCACCATGGGACAGGGGGAATAATTCACCCCTCCACTTT. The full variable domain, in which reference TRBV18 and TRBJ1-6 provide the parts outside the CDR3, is NAGVMQNPRHLVRRRGQEARLRCSPMKGHSHVYWYRQLPEEGLKFMVYLQKENIIDESGMPKERFSAEFPKEGPSILRIQQVVRGDSAAYFCASSPWDRGNNSPLHFGNGTRLTVT.

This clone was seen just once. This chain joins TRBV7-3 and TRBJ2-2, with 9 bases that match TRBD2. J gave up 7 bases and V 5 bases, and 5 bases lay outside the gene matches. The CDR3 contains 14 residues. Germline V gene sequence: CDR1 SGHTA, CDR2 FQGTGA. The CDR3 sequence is CASSEGLAHGELFF. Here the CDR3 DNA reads TGTGCCAGCAGCGAGGGACTAGCACACGGGGAGCTGTTTTTT. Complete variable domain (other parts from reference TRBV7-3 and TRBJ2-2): GAGVSQTPSNKVTEKGKYVELRCDPISGHTALYWYRQSLGQGPEFLIYFQGTGAADDSGLPNDRFFAVRPEGSVSTLKIQRTERGDSAVYLCASSEGLAHGELFFGEGSRLTVL.

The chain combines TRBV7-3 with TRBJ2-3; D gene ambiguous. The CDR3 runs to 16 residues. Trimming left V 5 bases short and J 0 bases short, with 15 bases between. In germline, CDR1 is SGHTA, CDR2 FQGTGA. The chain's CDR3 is CASSEDRASSTDTQYF. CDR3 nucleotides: TGTGCCAGCAGCGAAGACCGAGCGTCTAGCACAGATACGCAGTATTTT.

CDR3 coding DNA: TGTGCCAGCAGTGACCTAGCGGGGGGGCCCAATGAGCAGTTCTTC. It yields the protein CASSDLAGGPNEQFF. V is TRBV6-1 and J is TRBJ2-1, with 12 bases lining up with TRBD2. The V segment lost 3 bases and the J segment 6 bases; nucleotides outside the gene matches: 3. The CDR3 is made up of 15 amino acids. CDR1 and CDR2 (germline): MNHNS, SASEGT.

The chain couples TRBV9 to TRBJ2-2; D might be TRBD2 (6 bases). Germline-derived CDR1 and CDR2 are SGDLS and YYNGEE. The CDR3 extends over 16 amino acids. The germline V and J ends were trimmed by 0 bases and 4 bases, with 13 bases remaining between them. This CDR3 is CASSVDRLAFTGELFF. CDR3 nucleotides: TGTGCCAGCAGCGTAGATCGCCTAGCGTTCACCGGGGAGCTGTTTTTT.